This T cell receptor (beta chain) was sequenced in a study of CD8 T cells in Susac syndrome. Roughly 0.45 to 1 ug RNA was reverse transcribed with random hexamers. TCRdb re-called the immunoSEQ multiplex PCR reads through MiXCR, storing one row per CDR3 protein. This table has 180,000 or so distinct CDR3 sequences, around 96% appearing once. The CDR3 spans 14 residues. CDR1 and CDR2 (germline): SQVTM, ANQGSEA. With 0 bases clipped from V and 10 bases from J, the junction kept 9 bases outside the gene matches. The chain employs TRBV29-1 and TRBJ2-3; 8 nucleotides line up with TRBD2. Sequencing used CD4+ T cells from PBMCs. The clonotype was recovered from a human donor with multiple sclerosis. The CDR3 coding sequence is TGCAGCGTTGAAGATCCCCCCTCGGGGGGGGCGCAGTATTTT. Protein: CSVEDPPSGGAQYF.